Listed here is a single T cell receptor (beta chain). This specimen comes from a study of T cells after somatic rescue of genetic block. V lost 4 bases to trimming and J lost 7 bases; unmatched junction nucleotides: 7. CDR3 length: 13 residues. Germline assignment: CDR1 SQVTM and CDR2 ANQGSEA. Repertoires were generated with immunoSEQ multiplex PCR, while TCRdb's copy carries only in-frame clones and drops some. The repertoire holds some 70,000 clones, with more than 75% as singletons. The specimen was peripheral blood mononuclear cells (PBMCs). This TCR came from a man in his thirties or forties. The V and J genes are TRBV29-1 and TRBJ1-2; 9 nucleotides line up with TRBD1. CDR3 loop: CSVALTGGSGYTF. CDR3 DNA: TGCAGCGTTGCCTTAACAGGGGGCTCTGGCTACACCTTC.